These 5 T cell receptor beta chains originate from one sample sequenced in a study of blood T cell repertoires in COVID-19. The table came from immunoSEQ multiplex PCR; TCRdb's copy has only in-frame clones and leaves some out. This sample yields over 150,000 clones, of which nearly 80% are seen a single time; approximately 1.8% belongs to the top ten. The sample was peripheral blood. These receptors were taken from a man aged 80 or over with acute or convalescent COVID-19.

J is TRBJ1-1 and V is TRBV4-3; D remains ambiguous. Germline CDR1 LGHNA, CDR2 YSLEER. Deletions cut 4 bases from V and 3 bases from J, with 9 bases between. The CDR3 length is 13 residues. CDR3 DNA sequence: TGCGCCAGCAGCCGCGGGTGGGACACTGAAGCTTTCTTT. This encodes CASSRGWDTEAFF.

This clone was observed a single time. CDR3 sequence: CASSEAITGYSGELFF. The CDR3 nucleotides are TGTGCCAGCAGTGAAGCCATAACAGGTTATTCCGGGGAGCTGTTTTTT. The chain employs TRBV2 and TRBJ2-2, with D perhaps TRBD1 (5 bases). The germline CDR1 and CDR2 sequences are SNHLY and FYNNEI. This CDR3 has 16 residues. V lost 0 bases, J lost 6 bases, and 14 bases lay in between.

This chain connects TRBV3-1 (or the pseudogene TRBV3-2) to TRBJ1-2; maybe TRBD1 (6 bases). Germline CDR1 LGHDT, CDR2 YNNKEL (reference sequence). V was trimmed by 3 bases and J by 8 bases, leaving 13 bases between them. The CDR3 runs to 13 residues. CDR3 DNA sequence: TGTGCCAGCAGCCAGCCGACAGGCGGAGGCTACACCTTC. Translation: CASSQPTGGGYTF.

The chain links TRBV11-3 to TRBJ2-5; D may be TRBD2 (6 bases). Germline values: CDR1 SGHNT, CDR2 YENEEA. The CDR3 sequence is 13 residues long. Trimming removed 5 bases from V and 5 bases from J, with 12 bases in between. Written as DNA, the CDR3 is TGTGCCAGCAGCCCCCCGGGGGATGAGACCCAGTACTTC. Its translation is CASSPPGDETQYF.

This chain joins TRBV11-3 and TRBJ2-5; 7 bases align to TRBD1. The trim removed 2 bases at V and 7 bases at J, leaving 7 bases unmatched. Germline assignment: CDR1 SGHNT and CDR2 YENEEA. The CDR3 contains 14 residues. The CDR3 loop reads CASSLTRTGGTQYF. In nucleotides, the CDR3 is TGTGCCAGCAGCTTAACCCGGACAGGAGGGACCCAGTACTTC.